The T cell receptor (beta chain) described here comes from a study of immune cell composition in non-small cell lung cancer. Study as a whole: Most cases were lung adenocarcinoma or squamous cell carcinoma.

Normal lung was sampled as far from the tumour as possible, at least 3 cm. Study observations and caveats: Tumour-associated clones >0.5% occurred in around 35% of adenocarcinomas, over 60% of squamous.

The V gene end was trimmed by 1 base and the J gene end by 5 bases; junction bases not matched to a gene: 3. The CDR3 has 14 amino acids. Germline values: CDR1 SGHNT, CDR2 YENEEA. Details on this clone: Its matching antigen is unknown.

Sequencing was performed with immunoSEQ multiplex PCR; in TCRdb, only in-frame clones are kept and a portion is missing. The sample carries thousands of clones, less than 80% recorded once. The clonotype comes from a human donor with non-small cell lung cancer. Specimen: non-adjacent lung tissue. The chain couples TRBV11-3 to TRBJ2-3, with 7 nucleotides matching TRBD2. The CDR3 nucleotides read TGTGCCAGCAGCTTAGGGCTAGCGGAAGATACGCAGTATTTT. Translated, it gives CASSLGLAEDTQYF.